These 5 T cell receptor beta chains originate from one sample sequenced in a study of technical replicates of blood from several donors. Clones were sequenced by immunoSEQ multiplex PCR, and TCRdb holds only the in-frame ones, with some missing. The profile covers more than 90,000 clones, with approximately 96% appearing a single time and about 0.35% taken by the ten largest. The material sequenced was T cells isolated from PBMCs. These receptors originate from a human donor in good health.

This clone was found once. This rearrangement joins TRBV5-1 to TRBJ2-7, with TRBD1 matching 8 bases. The CDR3 runs 14 residues. Germline V gene data show CDR1 as SGHRS and CDR2 as YFSETQ. J was trimmed by 6 bases and V by 4 bases; bases with no gene match: 9. In DNA form, the CDR3 reads TGCGCCAGCAGCGAAGGACAGGGTTTTGTCGAGCAGTACTTC. Translation: CASSEGQGFVEQYF. Variable domain in full (rest from reference TRBV5-1 and TRBJ2-7): KAGVTQTPRYLIKTRGQQVTLSCSPISGHRSVSWYQQTPGQGLQFLFEYFSETQRNKGNFPGRFSGRQFSNSRSEMNVSTLELGDSALYLCASSEGQGFVEQYFGPGTRLTVT.

V and J are TRBV6-4 and TRBJ2-2, with TRBD2 as a possible D gene (5 bases). The length of the CDR3 is 14 residues. Trimming left V 8 bases short and J 0 bases short, with 10 bases between. CDR1 MRHNA and CDR2 SNTAGT come from the germline V gene. The CDR3 DNA reads as TGTGCCAGCGGAGAGGGAACGAACACCGGGGAGCTGTTTTTT. This encodes CASGEGTNTGELFF.

Only one count was recorded for this clone. This chain links TRBV5-1 with TRBJ2-1; 8 bases match TRBD2. The germline gives CDR1 SGHRS, CDR2 YFSETQ. V dropped 4 bases and J dropped 7; count of bases not matched to a gene: 1. This CDR3 spans 12 amino acids. For the CDR3, the DNA is TGCGCCAGCAGCCCGGGGGGGAATGAGCAGTTCTTC. Protein sequence: CASSPGGNEQFF. The full variable domain, its missing parts supplied by reference TRBV5-1 and TRBJ2-1, is KAGVTQTPRYLIKTRGQQVTLSCSPISGHRSVSWYQQTPGQGLQFLFEYFSETQRNKGNFPGRFSGRQFSNSRSEMNVSTLELGDSALYLCASSPGGNEQFFGPGTRLTVL.

The V call is TRBV18, the J call TRBJ2-5; D not resolved. The V gene lost 2 bases and the J gene lost 3 bases, with 10 bases spanning the gap. In germline, CDR1 is KGHSH, CDR2 LQKENI. The CDR3 loop spans 14 amino acids. In DNA, the CDR3 is TGTGCCAGCTCACCATGGGCTGAAAAAGAGACCCAGTACTTC. Its translation: CASSPWAEKETQYF.

The genes are TRBV7-2 and TRBJ1-4; possible D gene TRBD1, 5 bases. CDR3 length equals 15 residues. Per the germline V gene, CDR1 is SGHTA and CDR2 is FQGNSA. V lost 2 bases to trimming and J lost 6 bases, with 13 bases between them. The CDR3 DNA is TGTGCCAGCAGCTTAACTTGGCAGGGCCATGAAAAACTGTTTTTT. Translation gives CASSLTWQGHEKLFF.